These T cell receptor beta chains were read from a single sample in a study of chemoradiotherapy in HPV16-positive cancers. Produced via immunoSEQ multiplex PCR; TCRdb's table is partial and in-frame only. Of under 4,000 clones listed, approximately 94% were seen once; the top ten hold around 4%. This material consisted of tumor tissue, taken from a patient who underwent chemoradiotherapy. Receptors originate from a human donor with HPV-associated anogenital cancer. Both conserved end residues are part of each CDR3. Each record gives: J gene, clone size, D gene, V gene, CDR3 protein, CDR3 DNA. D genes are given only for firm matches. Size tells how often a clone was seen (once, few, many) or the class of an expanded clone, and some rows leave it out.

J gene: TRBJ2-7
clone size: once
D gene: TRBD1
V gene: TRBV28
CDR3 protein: CASRSSGTGSRRQYF
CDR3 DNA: TGTGCCAGTCGATCATCCGGGACAGGGTCGCGGAGGCAGTACTTC

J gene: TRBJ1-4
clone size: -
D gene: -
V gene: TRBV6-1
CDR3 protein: CASRDHGRGEKLFF
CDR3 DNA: TGTGCCAGCAGGGACCATGGGAGAGGTGAAAAACTGTTTTTT

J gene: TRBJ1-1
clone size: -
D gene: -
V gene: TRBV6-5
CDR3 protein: CASSSGGFTEAFF
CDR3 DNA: TGTGCCAGCAGTTCGGGGGGTTTCACTGAAGCTTTCTTT

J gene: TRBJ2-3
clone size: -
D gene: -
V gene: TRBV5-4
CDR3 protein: CASSGAASGTDTQYF
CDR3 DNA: TGTGCCAGCAGCGGTGCGGCTAGCGGCACAGATACGCAGTATTTT

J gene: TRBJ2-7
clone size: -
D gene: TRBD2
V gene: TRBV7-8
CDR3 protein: CASSLELAASYEQYF
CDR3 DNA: TGTGCCAGCAGCTTAGAACTAGCGGCTTCCTACGAGCAGTACTTC

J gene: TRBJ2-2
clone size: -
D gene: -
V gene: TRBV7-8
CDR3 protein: CASSLGQASTGELFF
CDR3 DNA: TGTGCCAGCAGCTTAGGACAGGCCTCCACCGGGGAGCTGTTTTTT

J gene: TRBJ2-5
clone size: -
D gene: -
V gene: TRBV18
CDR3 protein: CASGLSLGGKETQYF
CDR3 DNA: TGTGCCAGCGGTCTTTCCCTCGGGGGAAAAGAGACCCAGTACTTC

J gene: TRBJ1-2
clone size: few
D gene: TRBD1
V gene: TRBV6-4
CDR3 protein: CASSDSEGQGIGGYTF
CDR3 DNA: TGTGCCAGCAGTGACTCGGAGGGACAGGGGATTGGAGGCTACACCTTC

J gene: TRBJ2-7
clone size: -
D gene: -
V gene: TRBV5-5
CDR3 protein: CASTPGALSYEQYF
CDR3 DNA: TGTGCCAGCACCCCGGGGGCGCTCTCCTACGAGCAGTACTTC

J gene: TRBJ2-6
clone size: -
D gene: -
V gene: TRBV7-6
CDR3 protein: CASSLGPQGANVLTF
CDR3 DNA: TGTGCCAGCAGCTTAGGACCCCAGGGGGCCAACGTCCTGACTTTC

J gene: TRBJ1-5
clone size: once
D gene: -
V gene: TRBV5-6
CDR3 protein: CASSLEGGLQPQHF
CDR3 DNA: TGTGCCAGCAGCTTGGAAGGGGGGCTGCAGCCCCAGCATTTT

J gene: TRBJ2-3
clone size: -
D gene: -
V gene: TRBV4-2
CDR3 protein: CASSQERTHTDTQYF
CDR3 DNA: TGTGCCAGCAGCCAAGAGAGGACTCACACAGATACGCAGTATTTT

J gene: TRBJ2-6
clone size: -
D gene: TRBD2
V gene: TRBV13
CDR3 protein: CASSSGEGGGSGANVLTF
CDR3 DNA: TGTGCCAGCAGCTCGGGGGAGGGTGGAGGGTCTGGGGCCAACGTCCTGACTTTC

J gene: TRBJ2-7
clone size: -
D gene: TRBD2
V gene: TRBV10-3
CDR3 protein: CAISNPGTSVYEQYF
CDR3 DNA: TGTGCCATCAGCAACCCAGGGACTAGCGTCTACGAGCAGTACTTC

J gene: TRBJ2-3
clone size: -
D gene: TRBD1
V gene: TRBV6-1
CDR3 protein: CASSATGDTDTQYF
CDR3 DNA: TGTGCCAGCAGTGCGACAGGGGACACAGATACGCAGTATTTT

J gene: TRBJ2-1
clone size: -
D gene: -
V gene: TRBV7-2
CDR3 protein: CASSSGRSSYNEQFF
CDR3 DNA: TGTGCCAGCAGTTCGGGGAGGAGCTCCTACAATGAGCAGTTCTTC

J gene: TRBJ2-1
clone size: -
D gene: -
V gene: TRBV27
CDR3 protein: CASSPPGHDEQFF
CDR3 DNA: TGTGCCAGCAGTCCCCCTGGGCATGATGAGCAGTTCTTC

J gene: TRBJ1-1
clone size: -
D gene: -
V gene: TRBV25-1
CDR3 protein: CASSELAAPEAFF
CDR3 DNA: TGTGCCAGCAGTGAATTGGCGGCCCCTGAAGCTTTCTTT

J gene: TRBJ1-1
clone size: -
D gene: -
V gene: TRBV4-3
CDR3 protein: CASSQEPTSNTEAFF
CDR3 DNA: TGCGCCAGCAGCCAGGAACCGACCTCGAACACTGAAGCTTTCTTT

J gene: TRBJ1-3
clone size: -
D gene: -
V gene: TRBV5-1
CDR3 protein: CASSLDGSGNTIYF
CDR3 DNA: TGCGCCAGCAGCTTGGATGGATCCGGAAACACCATATATTTT

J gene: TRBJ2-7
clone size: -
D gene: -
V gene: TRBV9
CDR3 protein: CVPRVGTDSYEQYF
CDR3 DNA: TGTGTCCCGAGGGTGGGCACCGACTCCTACGAGCAGTACTTC

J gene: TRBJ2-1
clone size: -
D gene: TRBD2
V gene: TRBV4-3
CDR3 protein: CASSPFSGRGNEQFF
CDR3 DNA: TGCGCCAGCAGCCCCTTTAGCGGGAGGGGCAATGAGCAGTTCTTC

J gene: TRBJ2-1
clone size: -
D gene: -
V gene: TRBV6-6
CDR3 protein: CASSLNNPTYNEQFF
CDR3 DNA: TGTGCCAGCAGTTTAAACAACCCGACCTACAATGAGCAGTTCTTC